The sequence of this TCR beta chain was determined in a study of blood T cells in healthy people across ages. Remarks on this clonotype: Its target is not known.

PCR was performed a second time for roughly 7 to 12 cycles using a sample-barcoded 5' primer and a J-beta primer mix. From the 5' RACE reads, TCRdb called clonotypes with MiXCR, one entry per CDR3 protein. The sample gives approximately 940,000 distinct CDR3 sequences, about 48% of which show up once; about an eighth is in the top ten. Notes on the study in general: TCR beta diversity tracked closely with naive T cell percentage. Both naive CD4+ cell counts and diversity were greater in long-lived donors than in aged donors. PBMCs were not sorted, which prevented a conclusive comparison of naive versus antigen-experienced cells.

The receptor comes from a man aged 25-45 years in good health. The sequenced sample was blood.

The chain's CDR3 is CASSRGTGERETQYF. In DNA, the CDR3 is TGTGCCAGCAGTCGCGGGACAGGGGAACGGGAGACCCAGTACTTC. This chain uses TRBV2 with TRBJ2-5; 10 bases fit TRBD1. Germline assignment: CDR1 SNHLY and CDR2 FYNNEI. There are 15 residues in the CDR3. Trimming took 5 bases from V and 5 from J; bases not matched to a gene: 8. The full variable domain, with the rest looked up from reference TRBV2 and TRBJ2-5, is EPEVTQTPSHQVTQMGQEVILRCVPISNHLYFYWYRQILGQKVEFLVSFYNNEISEKSEIFDDQFSVERPDGSNFTLKIRSTKLEDSAMYFCASSRGTGERETQYFGPGTRLLVL.